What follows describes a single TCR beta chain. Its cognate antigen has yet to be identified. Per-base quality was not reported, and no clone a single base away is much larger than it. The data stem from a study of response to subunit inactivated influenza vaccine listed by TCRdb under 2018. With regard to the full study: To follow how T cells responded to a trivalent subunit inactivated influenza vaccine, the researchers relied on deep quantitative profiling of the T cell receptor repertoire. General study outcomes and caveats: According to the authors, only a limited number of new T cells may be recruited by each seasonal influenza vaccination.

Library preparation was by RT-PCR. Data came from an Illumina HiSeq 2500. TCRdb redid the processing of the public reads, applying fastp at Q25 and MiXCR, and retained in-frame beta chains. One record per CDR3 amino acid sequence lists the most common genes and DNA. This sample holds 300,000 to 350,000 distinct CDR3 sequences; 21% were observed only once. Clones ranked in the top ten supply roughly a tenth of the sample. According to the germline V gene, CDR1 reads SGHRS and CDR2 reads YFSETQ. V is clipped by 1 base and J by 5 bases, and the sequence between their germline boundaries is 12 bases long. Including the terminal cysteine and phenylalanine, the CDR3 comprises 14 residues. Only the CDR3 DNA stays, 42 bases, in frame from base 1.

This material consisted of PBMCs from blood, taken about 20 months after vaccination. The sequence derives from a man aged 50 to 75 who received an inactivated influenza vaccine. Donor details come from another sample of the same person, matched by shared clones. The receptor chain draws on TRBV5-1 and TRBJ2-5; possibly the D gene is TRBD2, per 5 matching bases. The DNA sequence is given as TGCGCCAGCAGCTTGCTGAGGGCCGGGGAGACCCAGTACTTC. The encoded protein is CASSLLRAGETQYF.